The 9 T cell receptor beta chains below were found in one sample sequenced in a study of CD8 T cells in Susac syndrome. Random hexamers primed reverse transcription of roughly 0.45 to 1 ug RNA. TCRdb ran MiXCR on the immunoSEQ multiplex PCR reads and lists one entry per CDR3 protein. This table holds around 190,000 distinct CDR3 sequences, about 94% found once. Sequencing was done on a sample of CD4+ T cells from PBMCs. These receptors all come from a human donor in good health.

J is TRBJ2-2 and V is TRBV28; TRBD1 or TRBD2 may be the D gene (5 bases each). In germline, CDR1 is MDHEN, CDR2 SYDVKM. The CDR3 length is 14 residues. V dropped 3 bases and J dropped 3 bases, with 8 bases sitting between them. In DNA form, the CDR3 reads TGTGCCAGCAGTTTGGGGACCCACACCGGGGAGCTGTTTTTT. It encodes CASSLGTHTGELFF.

This chain connects TRBV6-6 to TRBJ2-5; D uncertain. This CDR3 has 14 amino acids. V lost 0 bases and J lost 5, with 10 bases in between. Germline values: CDR1 MNHNY, CDR2 SVGAGI (reference sequence). For the CDR3, the DNA is TGTGCCAGCAGTTACTCTGGCACGGCGGAGACCCAGTACTTC. It specifies CASSYSGTAETQYF.

Here the CDR3 reads CASSEGARNTIYF. CDR3 DNA: TGTGCCAGCAGTGAAGGGGCCCGAAACACCATATATTTT. The J gene is TRBJ1-3, the V gene TRBV6-1; unclear D gene. Trimming left V 1 base short and J 5 bases short, with 6 bases between. Germline-derived CDR1 and CDR2 are MNHNS and SASEGT. The CDR3 runs 13 residues.

The chain joins TRBV6-2 or TRBV6-3 to TRBJ2-2; 7 bases align to TRBD2. The CDR3 contains 17 residues. From germline, CDR1 is MNHEY and CDR2 SVGEGT. After removal of 8 bases from V and 0 bases from J, the junction contained 12 bases not matched to a gene. The CDR3 loop reads CASLSTRGGTNTGELFF. The DNA for the CDR3 is TGTGCCAGCCTCTCCACCCGCGGGGGAACGAACACCGGGGAGCTGTTTTTT.

The chain employs TRBV27 and TRBJ1-4; 8 bases match TRBD1. The length of the CDR3 is 14 residues. The ends lost 6 bases at V and 3 bases at J; junction bases unmatched: 3. CDR1 and CDR2 (germline): MNHEY, SMNVEV (reference sequence). The CDR3 sequence is CASRAQGANEKLFF. DNA for the CDR3: TGTGCCAGCAGGGCACAGGGGGCTAATGAAAAACTGTTTTTT.

V gene TRBV19 combines with J gene TRBJ1-6; no definite D call. The CDR3 has 12 residues. Looked up from germline, CDR1 is LNHDA and CDR2 is SQIVND (reference sequence). V lost 5 bases and J 11 bases, leaving 10 bases between the germline ends. The CDR3 DNA reads TGTGCCAGTAGTTTAACAGATCCACCCCTCCACTTT. It is translated as CASSLTDPPLHF.

The chain recombines TRBV3-1 with TRBJ2-1; 7 bases align to TRBD2. The CDR3 contains 17 residues. In germline, CDR1 is LGHDT, CDR2 YNNKEL (reference sequence). V shed 4 bases and J 1 base; nucleotides not matched to a gene: 10. CDR3 nucleotides: TGTGCCAGCAGCCCCCTACGGCGGGGGTTTTCCTACAATGAGCAGTTCTTC. As protein: CASSPLRRGFSYNEQFF.

A remark on this clonotype: The junction departs from the called germline gene at one end, perhaps through a read error. V usage is TRBV7-7 and J usage is TRBJ1-3, with D perhaps matching TRBD1 (5 bases). The CDR3 is made up of 14 amino acids. Germline V gives CDR1 SSHAT, CDR2 FNYEAQ (reference sequence). The CDR3 sequence: CASSQGSSGNTIYF. The CDR3, as DNA: TGTGCTAGCAGCCAGGGAAGCTCTGGAAACACCATATATTTT.

The CDR3 DNA sequence: TGTGCCAGCAGTTTTGTCGGAGGCTACACCTTC. Translated, it gives CASSFVGGYTF. The chain joins TRBV12-3 or TRBV12-4 to TRBJ1-2; D unresolved. Trimming took 3 bases from V and 8 from J, leaving 7 bases between them. This CDR3 contains 11 residues.